The clone carrying this T cell receptor beta chain was seen a handful of times. Its antigen is undetermined. This entry comes from a study of beta chain features in type 1 diabetes. General observations from the study: TCRB CDR3s were moderately but significantly shorter in Type 1 diabetes patients in all four CD4+ subsets.

Reverse transcription of all isolated RNA meant that expressed TCRB transcripts were sequenced. Libraries were prepared by immunoSEQ multiplex PCR; TCRdb keeps only in-frame clonotypes and omits some of them. Of hundreds of thousands of clones in the sample, approximately 11% are singletons; the top ten hold around 0.018%. This clonotype was obtained from a man under 40 with type 1 diabetes. The sample comprised naive CD4+ T cells from blood.

CDR3 region: CASISRLGLDAGELFF. CDR3 bases: TGCGCCAGCATCTCCCGTCTCGGACTGGACGCCGGGGAGCTGTTTTTT. The genes are TRBV5-1 and TRBJ2-2, with D tentatively TRBD2 (5 bases). Trimming took 6 bases from V and 6 from J, leaving 21 bases between them. The germline V gene has CDR1 SGHRS and CDR2 YFSETQ. The CDR3 has 16 residues.